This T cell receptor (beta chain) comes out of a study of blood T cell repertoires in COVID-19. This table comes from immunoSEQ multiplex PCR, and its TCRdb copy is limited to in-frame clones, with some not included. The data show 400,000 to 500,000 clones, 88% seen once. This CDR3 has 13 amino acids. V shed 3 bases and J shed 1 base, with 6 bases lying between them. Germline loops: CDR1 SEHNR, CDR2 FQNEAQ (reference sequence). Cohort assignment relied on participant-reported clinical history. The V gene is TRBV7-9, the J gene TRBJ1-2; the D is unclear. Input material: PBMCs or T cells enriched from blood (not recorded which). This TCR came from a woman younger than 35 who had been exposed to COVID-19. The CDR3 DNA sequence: TGTGCCAGCAGCTTGCCAGATAACTATGGCTACACCTTC. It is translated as CASSLPDNYGYTF.